A selection of T cell receptor beta chains follows, all from one sample in a study of blood T cell repertoires in COVID-19. Generated by immunoSEQ multiplex PCR, the TCRdb table keeps only in-frame clones and is missing some. The sample lists nearly 400,000 clones; approximately 89% were seen once. Sequencing input: PBMCs or T cells enriched from blood (not recorded which). Receptors were obtained from a woman between 25 and 40 years old who had recovered from COVID-19. Both conserved end residues are part of each CDR3. A D gene is named only where the DNA matches it firmly. The listing skips clone size in some rows; elsewhere it reads once, few, many or a size class.

J gene,clone size,V gene,D gene,CDR3 protein,CDR3 DNA
TRBJ2-5,.,TRBV18,.,CASSRTAQETQYF,TGTGCCAGCTCCAGGACAGCCCAAGAGACCCAGTACTTC
TRBJ1-2,.,TRBV9,TRBD1,CASRTDRGRLNYGYTF,TGTGCCAGCAGAACGGACAGGGGGCGTCTAAACTATGGCTACACCTTC
TRBJ2-1,.,TRBV5-4,TRBD2,CASSSGTRGHNEQFF,TGTGCCAGCAGTTCCGGGACTAGAGGCCACAATGAGCAGTTCTTC
TRBJ2-3,.,TRBV3-1/TRBV3-2,TRBD2,CASSPPGLAAKGTDTQYF,TGTGCCAGCAGTCCACCGGGACTAGCGGCCAAGGGCACAGATACGCAGTATTTT
TRBJ1-1,.,TRBV4-2,.,CASSHGANTEAFF,TGTGCCAGCAGCCACGGAGCTAACACTGAAGCTTTCTTT
TRBJ2-3,.,TRBV11-2,.,CASSFSPGDTWDTQYF,TGTGCCAGCAGCTTTAGTCCGGGAGACACGTGGGATACGCAGTATTTT
TRBJ1-3,few,TRBV9,.,CASSGQIAGNTIYF,TGTGCCAGCAGCGGACAGATCGCTGGAAACACCATATATTTT
TRBJ2-1,.,TRBV6-6,.,CSTDSYNEQFF,TGTTCTACAGATTCCTACAATGAGCAGTTCTTC
TRBJ1-1,few,TRBV18,TRBD1,CASSPLGQGYGEAFF,TGTGCCAGCTCACCGCTCGGACAGGGGTACGGTGAAGCTTTCTTT
TRBJ1-1,.,TRBV18,.,CASSPIQGNTEAFF,TGTGCCAGCTCACCGATACAGGGTAACACTGAAGCTTTCTTT
TRBJ1-5,.,TRBV18,.,CASSPSGGQSNQPQHF,TGTGCCAGCTCACCATCAGGTGGACAGTCTAATCAGCCCCAGCATTTT
TRBJ1-1,.,TRBV12-5,TRBD1,CASGLVYPGQGEFEAFF,TGTGCTAGTGGTTTGGTATATCCTGGACAGGGAGAATTCGAAGCTTTCTTT
TRBJ1-1,.,TRBV5-1,.,CASSGRGWRNTEAFF,TGCGCCAGCAGCGGACGGGGTTGGCGGAACACTGAAGCTTTCTTT
TRBJ2-7,.,TRBV5-1,.,CASSLWTAYEQYF,TGCGCCAGCAGCCTCTGGACAGCCTACGAGCAGTACTTC
TRBJ2-7,.,TRBV5-4,.,CASSLAPAERSYEQYF,TGTGCCAGCAGCTTGGCTCCTGCGGAGCGGTCCTACGAGCAGTACTTC
TRBJ1-6,.,TRBV25-1,.,CASSDRHPGALHF,TGTGCCAGCAGTGATCGGCATCCGGGTGCCCTCCACTTT
TRBJ2-1,.,TRBV5-6,TRBD2,CASRKLAGGTYEQFF,TGTGCCAGCAGAAAGCTAGCGGGCGGGACATATGAGCAGTTCTTC
TRBJ1-5,.,TRBV7-2,TRBD1,CASSSGQGYQPQHF,TGTGCCAGCAGCTCGGGACAGGGCTATCAGCCCCAGCATTTT
TRBJ2-1,.,TRBV28,TRBD2,CASIETSGRTYNEQFF,TGTGCCAGCATCGAAACTAGCGGGAGGACCTACAATGAGCAGTTCTTC
TRBJ1-1,.,TRBV11-2,TRBD1,CASSARDRVEAFF,TGTGCCAGCAGCGCCCGAGACAGGGTTGAAGCTTTCTTT
TRBJ2-7,.,TRBV6-5,.,CATLDWEAYEQYF,TGTGCCACCCTGGACTGGGAGGCCTACGAGCAGTACTTC
TRBJ2-7,.,TRBV2,.,CASSARILEQYF,TGTGCCAGCAGTGCCCGCATACTGGAGCAGTACTTC
TRBJ1-1,.,TRBV7-9,.,CASSSPGQGLVRTEAFF,TGTGCCAGCAGCTCTCCCGGGCAGGGCCTAGTAAGAACTGAAGCTTTCTTT
TRBJ2-1,.,TRBV18,TRBD2,CASSTGTSGIVEQFF,TGTGCCAGCTCAACCGGGACTAGCGGGATAGTTGAGCAGTTCTTC
TRBJ2-3,.,TRBV5-1,.,CASSLEQGYSTDTQYF,TGCGCCAGCAGCTTGGAACAGGGATATAGCACAGATACGCAGTATTTT
TRBJ2-1,.,TRBV6-5,.,CASSYKFLGLYNEQFF,TGTGCCAGCAGTTATAAATTCTTGGGACTGTACAATGAGCAGTTCTTC
TRBJ2-1,.,TRBV11-1,TRBD2,CASSQKRGGDNEQFF,TGTGCCAGCAGTCAAAAGCGGGGGGGCGACAATGAGCAGTTCTTC
TRBJ1-3,.,TRBV19,TRBD1,CASRMTGTGNTIYF,TGTGCCAGTAGGATGACAGGGACTGGAAACACCATATATTTT
TRBJ1-1,.,TRBV3-1/TRBV3-2,.,CASSRFNASLNTEAFF,TGTGCCAGCAGCCGATTTAATGCAAGCTTGAACACTGAAGCTTTCTTT
TRBJ2-1,.,TRBV10-3,.,CAISGVPSNEQFF,TGTGCCATCAGTGGCGTACCAAGCAATGAGCAGTTCTTC
TRBJ2-2,.,TRBV27,TRBD2,CASNPTSRNTGELFF,TGTGCCAGCAACCCGACTAGCAGGAACACCGGGGAGCTGTTTTTT
TRBJ1-2,few,TRBV27,.,CASKDRGDGYTF,TGTGCCAGCAAGGATAGGGGTGATGGCTACACCTTC
TRBJ2-3,.,TRBV2,.,CASIRESTSTDTQYF,TGTGCCAGCATCCGGGAGTCGACTAGCACAGATACGCAGTATTTT
TRBJ1-2,.,TRBV4-3,.,CASSQSGGAGYYGYTF,TGCGCCAGCAGCCAGTCTGGGGGGGCAGGGTACTATGGCTACACCTTC
TRBJ1-2,.,TRBV6-5,.,CASSSTDYGYTF,TGTGCCAGCAGTTCTACAGATTATGGCTACACCTTC
TRBJ1-3,.,TRBV12-5,TRBD1,CASGKAGTAFLSGNTIYF,TGTGCTAGTGGTAAAGCCGGGACAGCATTTCTCTCTGGAAACACCATATATTTT
TRBJ2-3,.,TRBV2,.,CASSYSFRDTQYF,TGTGCCAGCAGCTATTCCTTTCGAGATACGCAGTATTTT
TRBJ2-7,.,TRBV6-1,TRBD2,CASSEYQLADTYEQYF,TGTGCCAGCAGTGAATACCAGCTAGCGGATACCTATGAGCAGTACTTC
TRBJ1-2,.,TRBV23-1,TRBD1,CASSQPKPDRGSKSTSYGYTF,TGCGCCAGCAGTCAACCGAAACCGGACAGGGGGAGTAAGAGCACCTCTTATGGCTACACCTTC
TRBJ1-4,.,TRBV18,.,CASSPGATNEKLFF,TGTGCCAGCTCACCAGGAGCAACTAATGAAAAACTGTTTTTT
TRBJ2-7,once,TRBV10-3,.,CAISEGGGTVLGEQYF,TGTGCCATCAGTGAGGGTGGGGGGACAGTCTTGGGCGAGCAGTACTTC
TRBJ1-2,few,TRBV12-3/TRBV12-4,.,CASSFPGDYGYTF,TGTGCCAGCAGTTTCCCCGGTGACTATGGCTACACCTTC
TRBJ2-2,.,TRBV27,TRBD1,CASSLGTGVPKNTGELFF,TGTGCCAGCAGTTTAGGGACAGGGGTCCCTAAGAACACCGGGGAGCTGTTTTTT
TRBJ2-7,once,TRBV6-5,.,CASSYSPSSYEQYF,TGTGCCAGCAGTTACTCGCCCAGCTCCTACGAGCAGTACTTC
TRBJ2-2,.,TRBV2,.,CASSERTETGELFF,TGTGCCAGCAGTGAACGGACAGAAACCGGGGAGCTGTTTTTT
TRBJ1-2,.,TRBV7-9,.,CASSIAGRNYGYTF,TGTGCCAGCAGTATTGCCGGGAGAAACTATGGCTACACCTTC